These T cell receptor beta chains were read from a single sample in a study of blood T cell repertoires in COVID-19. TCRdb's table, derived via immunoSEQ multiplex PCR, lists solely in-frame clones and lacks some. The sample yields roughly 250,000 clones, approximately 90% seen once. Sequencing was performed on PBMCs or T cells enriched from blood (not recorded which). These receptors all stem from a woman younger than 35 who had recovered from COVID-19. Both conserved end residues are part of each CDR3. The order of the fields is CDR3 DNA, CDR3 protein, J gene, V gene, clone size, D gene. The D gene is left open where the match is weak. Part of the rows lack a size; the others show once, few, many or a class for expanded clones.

CDR3nt: TGCGCCAGCAGCACCGGGACAGAGAGTTACACTGAAGCTTTCTTT
CDR3aa: CASSTGTESYTEAFF
j_gene: TRBJ1-1
v_gene: TRBV5-1
abundance: .
d_gene: TRBD1

CDR3nt: TGTGCCAGCATCGGGGATCTCGGCAATCAGCCCCAGCATTTT
CDR3aa: CASIGDLGNQPQHF
j_gene: TRBJ1-5
v_gene: TRBV2
abundance: .
d_gene: .

CDR3nt: TGCGCCAGCAGCTCCGGACAGGAAAAGACCCAGTACTTC
CDR3aa: CASSSGQEKTQYF
j_gene: TRBJ2-5
v_gene: TRBV5-1
abundance: .
d_gene: TRBD1

CDR3nt: TGTGCCACCAGTGATTGGACTTATTGGGGAGGGGACCACGAGCAGTACTTC
CDR3aa: CATSDWTYWGGDHEQYF
j_gene: TRBJ2-7
v_gene: TRBV24-1
abundance: .
d_gene: TRBD2

CDR3nt: TGTGCCAGCAGTGAAGGGACAGGGAACACTGAAGCTTTCTTT
CDR3aa: CASSEGTGNTEAFF
j_gene: TRBJ1-1
v_gene: TRBV6-4
abundance: .
d_gene: TRBD1

CDR3nt: TGTGCCAGCAGCCAGGACCTAGGGGGCGGGGAGACCCAGTACTTC
CDR3aa: CASSQDLGGGETQYF
j_gene: TRBJ2-5
v_gene: TRBV14
abundance: .
d_gene: TRBD1

CDR3nt: TGTGCCAGCAGCTTAGGTACTAGCTGGGATACGCAGTATTTT
CDR3aa: CASSLGTSWDTQYF
j_gene: TRBJ2-3
v_gene: TRBV11-1
abundance: .
d_gene: .

CDR3nt: TGTGCCAGCAGCTCCCGGACAGGGGAGATCGGCTACACCTTC
CDR3aa: CASSSRTGEIGYTF
j_gene: TRBJ1-2
v_gene: TRBV7-9
abundance: .
d_gene: TRBD1

CDR3nt: TGTGCCAGCAGCTCCGGACTAGCGGGGGGCCCCCCCTACAATGAGCAGTTCTTC
CDR3aa: CASSSGLAGGPPYNEQFF
j_gene: TRBJ2-1
v_gene: TRBV7-3
abundance: .
d_gene: TRBD2

CDR3nt: TGTGCCAGTAGTCGAGGGACAGATCTTCAAGAGACCCAGTACTTC
CDR3aa: CASSRGTDLQETQYF
j_gene: TRBJ2-5
v_gene: TRBV19
abundance: once
d_gene: TRBD1

CDR3nt: TGCGCCAGCAGCACCCCCGGGACAGGGGACACTGAAGCTTTCTTT
CDR3aa: CASSTPGTGDTEAFF
j_gene: TRBJ1-1
v_gene: TRBV5-1
abundance: .
d_gene: TRBD1

CDR3nt: TGTGCCAGCAGCCGCGACAGGTACAACTATGGCTACACCTTC
CDR3aa: CASSRDRYNYGYTF
j_gene: TRBJ1-2
v_gene: TRBV5-5
abundance: .
d_gene: .

CDR3nt: TGTGCCAGCAGCCGTCCCGGGACAGGAGCCTGGGGGTCACCCCTCCACTTT
CDR3aa: CASSRPGTGAWGSPLHF
j_gene: TRBJ1-6
v_gene: TRBV9
abundance: .
d_gene: TRBD1

CDR3nt: TGTGCCAGCAGTGACCCTAGCGGGGGGGCTTACGAGCAGTACTTC
CDR3aa: CASSDPSGGAYEQYF
j_gene: TRBJ2-7
v_gene: TRBV2
abundance: .
d_gene: TRBD2

CDR3nt: TGTGCCAGCAGCCCCAGATGGGGGGATGGCTACACCTTC
CDR3aa: CASSPRWGDGYTF
j_gene: TRBJ1-2
v_gene: TRBV14
abundance: .
d_gene: .